This T cell receptor (beta chain) was sequenced during a study of T cells in Graves' hyperthyroidism and ophthalmopathy. About the research overall: The authors collected peripheral blood at initial diagnosis, before any treatment.

This clonotype was counted ten times or more. What it binds is unknown. The V segment lost 7 bases and the J segment 2 bases; nucleotides outside the gene matches: 8. CDR3 size: 15 residues. CDR1 and CDR2 from the germline V gene are MNHEY and SMNVEV (reference sequence). Diagnoses rested on clinical symptoms, serum thyroxine and TRAb, thyroid ultrasound and orbital computed tomography. The CDR3 regions of TCR beta were amplified from RNA transcripts. Initially, a first-round RT-PCR of the TCR CDR3 employed the HTBI primer set. TCRdb used MiXCR to reprocess the multiplex PCR reads, holding one entry per CDR3 protein. The sample holds fewer than 650,000 distinct CDR3 sequences, 12% to 15% seen once. Findings and caveats of the study: Most thyroid clonotypes with frequency above 0.001 were detected in blood.

The source is a woman aged 18-30 years with Graves' ophthalmopathy. The sequencing sample was made of blood. J is TRBJ1-5 and V is TRBV27, with 7 nucleotides matching TRBD1. CDR3 sequence reads: CASIKTGEGNQPQHF. In nucleotides, the CDR3 is TGTGCCAGCATCAAAACAGGGGAAGGCAATCAGCCCCAGCATTTT.